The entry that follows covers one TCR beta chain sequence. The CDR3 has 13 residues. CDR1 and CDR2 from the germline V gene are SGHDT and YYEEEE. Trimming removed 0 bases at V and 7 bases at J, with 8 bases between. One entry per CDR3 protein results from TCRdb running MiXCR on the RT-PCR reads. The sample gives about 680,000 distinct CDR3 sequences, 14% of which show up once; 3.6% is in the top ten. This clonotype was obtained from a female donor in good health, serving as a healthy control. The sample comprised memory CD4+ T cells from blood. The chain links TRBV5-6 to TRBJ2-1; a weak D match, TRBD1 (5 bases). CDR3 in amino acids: CASSLGQSNEQFF. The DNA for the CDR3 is TGTGCCAGCAGCTTGGGACAGTCGAATGAGCAGTTCTTC.